Each of the 29 T cell receptor beta chains below was sequenced from the same sample in a study of technical replicates of blood from a few donors. Some clones are missing from TCRdb's copy, which holds only in-frame ones; the method was immunoSEQ multiplex PCR. This table has tens of thousands of clones, 96% appearing once. The sequenced sample was T cells isolated from PBMCs. These receptors all come from a human donor in good health.

The chain uses TRBV27 and TRBJ1-4; 9 bases agree with TRBD1. With V trimmed by 5 bases and J by 8 bases, 6 bases remained unmatched. Germline assignment: CDR1 MNHEY and CDR2 SMNVEV (reference sequence). This CDR3 is 14 amino acids long. Here the CDR3 DNA reads TGTGCCAGCAGTACCGGGACAGGGAGAGAAAAACTGTTTTTT. Translating it yields CASSTGTGREKLFF.

This clone was observed once. The rearrangement joins TRBV7-2 to TRBJ2-1, with 7 bases aligning to TRBD1. The length of the CDR3 is 12 residues. The J segment lost 12 bases and the V segment lost 5 bases, leaving 7 bases of the junction unmatched. The germline V gene encodes CDR1 SGHTA and CDR2 FQGNSA. The chain's CDR3 is CASSPKTGRQFF. In DNA form, the CDR3 reads TGTGCCAGCAGCCCCAAGACAGGGAGGCAGTTCTTC.

This chain links TRBV30 with TRBJ2-5; 9 bases match TRBD1. The trim removed 5 bases at V and 5 bases at J, leaving 3 bases unmatched. CDR1 is GTSNPN and CDR2 is SVGIG in the germline V gene (reference sequence). The CDR3 length is 12 residues. The CDR3, as DNA: TGTGCCTGGGACAGGGGGGAGGAGACCCAGTACTTC. Translating it yields CAWDRGEETQYF.

This chain connects TRBV27 to TRBJ2-2; 15 bases agree with TRBD2. Germline CDR1 MNHEY, CDR2 SMNVEV (reference sequence). CDR3 length: 19 residues. V dropped 8 bases and J dropped 0; count of bases not matched to a gene: 10. The CDR3 DNA reads TGTGCCAGCTTCTCTGGACTAGCGGGAGGGCACGCGAACACCGGGGAGCTGTTTTTT. Its protein is CASFSGLAGGHANTGELFF.

J is TRBJ2-3 and V is TRBV29-1, with a tentative D call TRBD2 (5 bases). This CDR3 has 14 amino acids. Germline loops: CDR1 SQVTM, CDR2 ANQGSEA. Trimming removed 6 bases at V and 0 bases at J, with 13 bases between. CDR3 residues: CSVLLLGSTDTQYF. CDR3 bases: TGCAGCGTCCTCCTACTAGGGAGCACAGATACGCAGTATTTT.

This sequence joins TRBV4-1 and TRBJ2-7; 8 bases map to TRBD2. The ends lost 9 bases at V and 2 bases at J; junction bases unmatched: 6. Germline-derived CDR1 and CDR2 are MGHRA and YSYEKL. The CDR3 covers 13 residues. The CDR3: CASTGTSTYEQYF. CDR3 in DNA: TGCGCCAGTACCGGGACTAGTACCTACGAGCAGTACTTC.

This sequence joins TRBV28 and TRBJ2-3; 10 bases align to TRBD2. Germline lookup yields CDR1 MDHEN and CDR2 SYDVKM. J gave up 1 base and V 2 bases, and 6 bases lay outside the gene matches. CDR3 length: 17 amino acids. CDR3 sequence reads: CASSLLNLAGGTDTQYF. In DNA, the CDR3 is TGTGCCAGCAGTTTACTAAATCTAGCGGGAGGCACAGATACGCAGTATTTT.

V usage is TRBV13 and J usage is TRBJ2-7; 7 nucleotides match TRBD1. Germline V gives CDR1 PRHDT, CDR2 FYEKMQ (reference sequence). V shed 5 bases and J 1 base; nucleotides not matched to a gene: 5. The CDR3 sequence is 14 residues long. The CDR3 loop is CASSIRDRSYEQYF. The CDR3, as DNA: TGTGCCAGCAGCATCCGGGACAGATCCTACGAGCAGTACTTC.

The sample holds one count of this clone. V usage is TRBV7-2 and J usage is TRBJ1-1; D gene uncertain. V lost 2 bases and J lost 0, with 4 bases in between. Per germline, CDR1 SGHTA and CDR2 FQGNSA. The CDR3 is made up of 13 amino acids. This CDR3 reads CASSLTMNTEAFF. Written as DNA, the CDR3 is TGTGCCAGCAGCTTAACAATGAACACTGAAGCTTTCTTT.

The count of this clone is one. The chain employs TRBV27 and TRBJ1-2, with D possibly matching TRBD1 (5 bases). The length of the CDR3 is 15 residues. V dropped 8 bases and J dropped 4 bases, with 20 bases sitting between them. Germline values: CDR1 MNHEY, CDR2 SMNVEV (reference sequence). CDR3 amino acids: CASSVLGGAGYGYTF. CDR3 coding DNA: TGTGCCAGCTCTGTCTTGGGAGGGGCCGGCTATGGCTACACCTTC.

The genes are TRBV6-6 and TRBJ2-1; 9 bases are shared with TRBD2. The germline gives CDR1 MNHNY, CDR2 SVGAGI (reference sequence). V lost 5 bases, J lost 1 base, and 0 bases stayed unmatched. The CDR3 is 14 amino acids. The CDR3 reads CASSLAGSYNEQFF. CDR3 coding DNA: TGTGCCAGCAGTCTAGCGGGGTCCTACAATGAGCAGTTCTTC.

A remark on this clone: The junction shows a germline mismatch at one end, possibly a read error. The gene calls are TRBV7-7 and TRBJ2-7; 11 nucleotides agree with TRBD2. Germline lookup yields CDR1 SSHAT and CDR2 FNYEAQ (reference sequence). The CDR3 length is 15 residues. For the CDR3, the DNA is TGTGCTAGCAGCTTCGGGACTAGCGGCTCCTACGAGCAGTACTTC. Residues: CASSFGTSGSYEQYF.

The chain recombines TRBV10-3 with TRBJ1-2; D unclear. The CDR3 is made up of 12 amino acids. With 0 bases removed from V and 5 bases from J, the gap between germline ends came to 4 bases. Germline V CDR1 and CDR2: ENHRY, SYGVKD. DNA for the CDR3: TGTGCCATCAGTGAGTCCGTGTATGGCTACACCTTC. Translated: CAISESVYGYTF.

The chain couples TRBV7-3 to TRBJ1-3, with no clear D. V lost 0 bases to trimming and J lost 8 bases, with 14 bases between them. The CDR3 is 15 residues long. Germline CDR1 and CDR2: SGHTA and FQGTGA. The CDR3 sequence is CASSLTGSALDTIYF. CDR3 sequence (DNA): TGTGCCAGCAGCTTAACGGGCTCGGCATTGGACACCATATATTTT.

The rearrangement uses TRBV6-4 and TRBJ2-7, with a possible D match to TRBD1 (6 bases). V gave up 0 bases and J gave up 2 bases, with 29 bases separating them. CDR1 is MRHNA and CDR2 is SNTAGT in the germline V gene. CDR3 length: 21 residues. CDR3 residues: CASSDSTIYRSTPDRPYEQYF. The CDR3 region has the DNA TGTGCCAGCAGTGACTCGACGATATACCGATCGACCCCCGACAGGCCCTACGAGCAGTACTTC.

J is TRBJ2-5 and V is TRBV10-3; possibly TRBD2 for D (5 bases). Germline CDR1 ENHRY, CDR2 SYGVKD. The V gene lost 5 bases and the J gene lost 0 bases, with 7 bases spanning the gap. This CDR3 spans 13 amino acids. The CDR3 bases are TGTGCCATCAGTCCGGGATACCAAGAGACCCAGTACTTC. As protein: CAISPGYQETQYF.

CDR3 amino acids: CSVSGTEFYEQYF. CDR3 DNA sequence: TGCAGCGTTTCCGGGACAGAGTTCTACGAGCAGTACTTC. The gene calls are TRBV29-1 and TRBJ2-7; 7 bases are shared with TRBD1. V trimming: 5 bases; J trimming: 3 bases; junction bases outside the gene matches: 7. Looked up from germline, CDR1 is SQVTM and CDR2 is ANQGSEA. The CDR3 sequence is 13 residues long.

V is TRBV5-1 and J is TRBJ2-3, with 8 nucleotides matching TRBD2. The ends lost 5 bases at V and 4 bases at J; junction bases unmatched: 9. There are 15 residues in the CDR3. Germline V gene lookup returns CDR1 SGHRS and CDR2 YFSETQ. CDR3 bases: TGCGCCAGCAGTTCAAGCGGGAGACCCTCAGATACGCAGTATTTT. Translating gives CASSSSGRPSDTQYF.

The chain recombines TRBV9 with TRBJ2-2; 10 positions agree with TRBD1. There are 15 residues in the CDR3. V trimming: 3 bases; J trimming: 3 bases; junction bases outside the gene matches: 2. CDR1 SGDLS and CDR2 YYNGEE come from the germline V gene. This CDR3 is CASSGQGADTGELFF. The CDR3, as DNA: TGTGCCAGCAGCGGACAGGGGGCTGACACCGGGGAGCTGTTTTTT.

The gene calls are TRBV28 and TRBJ2-3, with 7 bases aligning to TRBD2. The CDR3 spans 15 residues. Losses at the gene ends were 6 bases for V and 2 bases for J; bases not matched to a gene: 8. Germline V gives CDR1 MDHEN, CDR2 SYDVKM. In DNA, the CDR3 is TGTGCCAGCAGCACCCCGGCGGGGGTCACAGATACGCAGTATTTT. Its translation is CASSTPAGVTDTQYF.

The J gene is TRBJ2-7, the V gene TRBV7-8; 12 positions agree with TRBD2. The ends lost 3 bases at V and 3 bases at J; junction bases unmatched: 6. Germline loops: CDR1 SGHVS, CDR2 FQNEAQ. The CDR3 spans 16 residues. CDR3 sequence (DNA): TGTGCCAGCAGCTTCCCAACTAGCGGGAGGCTCTACGAGCAGTACTTC. This translates into CASSFPTSGRLYEQYF.

This chain connects TRBV5-4 to TRBJ2-4, with TRBD1 as a possible D gene (6 bases). V lost 4 bases, J lost 12 bases, and 11 bases lay in between. Germline V gene sequence: CDR1 SGHNT, CDR2 YYREEE (reference sequence). CDR3 length: 11 amino acids. CDR3 bases: TGTGCCAGCAGCGCAGGACAGAGTCAGTACTTC. It encodes CASSAGQSQYF.

This rearrangement joins TRBV19 to TRBJ2-1, with 8 bases lining up with TRBD2. This CDR3 is built from 15 residues. The V gene's germline CDR1 is LNHDA and CDR2 SQIVND (reference sequence). V lost 8 bases, J lost 0 bases, and 6 bases stayed unmatched. The CDR3 region has the DNA TGTGCCAGTTCCAGAAGCGGGAGCTCCTACAATGAGCAGTTCTTC. It specifies CASSRSGSSYNEQFF.

In its sample, this clone was seen once. V usage is TRBV5-4 and J usage is TRBJ2-1; 10 bases are shared with TRBD2. The length of the CDR3 is 18 residues. Germline assignment: CDR1 SGHNT and CDR2 YYREEE (reference sequence). The V gene end was trimmed by 1 base and the J gene end by 7 bases; junction bases not matched to a gene: 14. The CDR3 spells CASSLSSGRLGVANEQFF. Written as DNA, the CDR3 is TGTGCCAGCAGCTTGAGTAGCGGGAGGCTTGGGGTTGCAAATGAGCAGTTCTTC.

The J gene is TRBJ1-2, the V gene TRBV19, with 8 bases fitting TRBD1. Germline trimming cut 3 bases from V and 4 bases from J; bases unmatched to any gene: 4. The CDR3 length is 14 residues. Germline CDR1 is LNHDA and CDR2 is SQIVND (reference sequence). The CDR3 reads CASSMQGASYGYTF. Here the CDR3 DNA reads TGTGCCAGTAGTATGCAGGGGGCAAGCTATGGCTACACCTTC.

This sequence joins TRBV19 and TRBJ2-3, with D perhaps TRBD2 (6 bases). The V gene lost 5 bases and the J gene lost 5 bases, with 17 bases spanning the gap. Per germline, CDR1 LNHDA and CDR2 SQIVND (reference sequence). The CDR3 is 15 amino acids. CDR3 sequence reads: CASSSGEHVGDTQYF. The DNA of the CDR3 is TGTGCCAGTAGTTCGGGGGAACACGTCGGAGATACGCAGTATTTT.

The chain employs TRBV4-2 and TRBJ2-2; weak D call: TRBD1 (6 bases). Looked up from germline, CDR1 is LGHNA and CDR2 is YNFKEQ. The V gene lost 5 bases and the J gene lost 1 base, with 11 bases spanning the gap. The CDR3 consists of 15 residues. The CDR3 region is CASSGGVENTGELFF. The CDR3 DNA reads as TGTGCCAGCAGCGGGGGCGTTGAGAACACCGGGGAGCTGTTTTTT.

The chain employs TRBV19 and TRBJ2-1, with 10 positions matching TRBD2. Per germline, CDR1 LNHDA and CDR2 SQIVND (reference sequence). The CDR3 has 16 amino acids. V lost 7 bases, J lost 2 bases, and 8 bases stayed unmatched. The CDR3 DNA follows: TGTGCCAGTACGGGACTTACTAGCGGGACCTACAATGAGCAGTTCTTC. Residues: CASTGLTSGTYNEQFF.

The chain combines TRBV18 with TRBJ1-5; D might be TRBD1 (6 bases). This CDR3 region has 13 residues. V lost 5 bases to trimming and J lost 5 bases, with 10 bases between them. CDR1 and CDR2 (germline): KGHSH, LQKENI. The CDR3: CASSTGFDQPQHF. As DNA, the CDR3 is TGTGCCAGCTCAACAGGGTTCGATCAGCCCCAGCATTTT.